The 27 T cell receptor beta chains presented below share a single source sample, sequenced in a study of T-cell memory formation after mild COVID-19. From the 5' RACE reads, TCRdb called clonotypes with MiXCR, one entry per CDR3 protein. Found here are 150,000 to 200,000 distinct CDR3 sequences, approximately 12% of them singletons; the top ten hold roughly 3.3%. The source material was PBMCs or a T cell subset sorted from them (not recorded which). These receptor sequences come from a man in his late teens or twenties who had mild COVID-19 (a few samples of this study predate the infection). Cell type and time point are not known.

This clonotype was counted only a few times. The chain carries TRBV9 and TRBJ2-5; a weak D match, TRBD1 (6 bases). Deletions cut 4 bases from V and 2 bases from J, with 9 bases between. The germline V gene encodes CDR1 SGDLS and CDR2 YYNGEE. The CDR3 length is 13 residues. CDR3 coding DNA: TGTGCCAGCAGCAGGACAGAACAAGAGACCCAGTACTTC. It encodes CASSRTEQETQYF.

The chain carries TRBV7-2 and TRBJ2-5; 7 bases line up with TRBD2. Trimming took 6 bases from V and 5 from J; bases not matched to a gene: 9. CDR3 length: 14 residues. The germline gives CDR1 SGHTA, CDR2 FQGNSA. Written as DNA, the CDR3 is TGTGCCAGCAGTCTAGCGGTATTTTGGGAGACCCAGTACTTC. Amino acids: CASSLAVFWETQYF.

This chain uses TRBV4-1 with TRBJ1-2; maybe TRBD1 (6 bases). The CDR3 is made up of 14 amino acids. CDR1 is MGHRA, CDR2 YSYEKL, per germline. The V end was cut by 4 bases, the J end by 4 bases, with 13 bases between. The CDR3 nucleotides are TGCGCCAGCAGCCCCCTGGACAGTACCTATGGCTACACCTTC. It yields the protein CASSPLDSTYGYTF.

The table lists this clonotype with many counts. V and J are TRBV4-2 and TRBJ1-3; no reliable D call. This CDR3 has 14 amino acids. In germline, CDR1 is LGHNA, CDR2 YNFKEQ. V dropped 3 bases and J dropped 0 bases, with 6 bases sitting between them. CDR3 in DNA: TGTGCCAGCAGCCAGACAAGCTCTGGAAACACCATATATTTT. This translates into CASSQTSSGNTIYF.

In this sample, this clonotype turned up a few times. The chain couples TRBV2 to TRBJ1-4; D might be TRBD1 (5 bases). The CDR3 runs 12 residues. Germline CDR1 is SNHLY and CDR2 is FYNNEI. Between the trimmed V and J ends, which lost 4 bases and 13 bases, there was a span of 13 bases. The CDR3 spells CASSGDSSSLFF. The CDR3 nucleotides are TGTGCCAGCAGTGGGGACTCGAGCTCACTGTTTTTT.

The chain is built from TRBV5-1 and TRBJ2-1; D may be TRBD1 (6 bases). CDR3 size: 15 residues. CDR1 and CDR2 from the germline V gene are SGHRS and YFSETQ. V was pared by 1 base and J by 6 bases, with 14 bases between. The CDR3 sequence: CASSLLRGKGNEQFF. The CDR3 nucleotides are TGCGCCAGCAGCTTGCTCAGGGGAAAGGGCAATGAGCAGTTCTTC.

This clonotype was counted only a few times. The CDR3 region has the DNA TGTGCCAGCACCCTACTGGGACAGGGTGCGAACACCGGGGAGCTGTTTTTT. Translating it yields CASTLLGQGANTGELFF. The chain combines TRBV28 with TRBJ2-2, with 9 bases that match TRBD1. The CDR3 extends over 17 amino acids. CDR1 MDHEN and CDR2 SYDVKM come from the germline V gene. The trim removed 7 bases at V and 0 bases at J, leaving 9 bases unmatched. Filled out from reference TRBV28 and TRBJ2-2, the complete variable domain reads DVKVTQSSRYLVKRTGEKVFLECVQDMDHENMFWYRQDPGLGLRLIYFSYDVKMKEKGDIPEGYSVSREKKERFSLILESASTNQTSMYLCASTLLGQGANTGELFFGEGSRLTVL.

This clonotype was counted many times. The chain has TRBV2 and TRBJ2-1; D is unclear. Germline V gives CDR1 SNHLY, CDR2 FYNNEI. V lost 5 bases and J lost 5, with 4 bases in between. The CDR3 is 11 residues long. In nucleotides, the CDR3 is TGTGCCAGCAGTTCCCACAATGAGCAGTTCTTC. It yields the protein CASSSHNEQFF.

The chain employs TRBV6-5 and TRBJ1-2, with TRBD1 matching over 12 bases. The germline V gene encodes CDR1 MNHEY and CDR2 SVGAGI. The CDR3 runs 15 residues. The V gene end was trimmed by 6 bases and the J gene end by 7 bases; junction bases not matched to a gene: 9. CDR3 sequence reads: CASRERDRGLVGYTF. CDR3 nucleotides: TGTGCCAGCAGGGAACGGGACAGGGGGCTTGTTGGCTACACCTTC.

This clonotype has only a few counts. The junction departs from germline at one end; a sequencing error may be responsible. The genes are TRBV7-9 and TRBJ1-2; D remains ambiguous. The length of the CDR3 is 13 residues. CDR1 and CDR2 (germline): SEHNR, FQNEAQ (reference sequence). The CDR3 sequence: CASSLDVASLSSF. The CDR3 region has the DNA TGTGCCAGCAGCTTAGACGTGGCATCCCTTTCTTCCTTC.

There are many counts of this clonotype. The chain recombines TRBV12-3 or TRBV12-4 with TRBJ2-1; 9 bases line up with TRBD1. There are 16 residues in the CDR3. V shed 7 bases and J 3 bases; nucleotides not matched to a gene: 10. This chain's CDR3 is CASNPPGGQGYNEQFF. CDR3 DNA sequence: TGTGCCAGCAATCCCCCGGGGGGACAGGGCTACAATGAGCAGTTCTTC.

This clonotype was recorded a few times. Here the CDR3 reads CASSTGQGASQETQYF. The CDR3 bases are TGCGCCAGCAGCACCGGACAGGGAGCGTCCCAAGAGACCCAGTACTTC. The V gene is TRBV5-1, the J gene TRBJ2-5, with 8 bases that match TRBD1. J was trimmed by 1 base and V by 4 bases; bases with no gene match: 9. Germline assignment: CDR1 SGHRS and CDR2 YFSETQ. This CDR3 is 16 amino acids long.

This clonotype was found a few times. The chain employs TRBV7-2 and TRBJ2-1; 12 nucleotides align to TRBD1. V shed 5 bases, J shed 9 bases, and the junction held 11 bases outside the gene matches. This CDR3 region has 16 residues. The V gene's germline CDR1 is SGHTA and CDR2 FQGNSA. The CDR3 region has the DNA TGTGCCAGCAGCCGCCAGGGACAGGGGGCTGTGGGTGAGCAGTTCTTC. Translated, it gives CASSRQGQGAVGEQFF.

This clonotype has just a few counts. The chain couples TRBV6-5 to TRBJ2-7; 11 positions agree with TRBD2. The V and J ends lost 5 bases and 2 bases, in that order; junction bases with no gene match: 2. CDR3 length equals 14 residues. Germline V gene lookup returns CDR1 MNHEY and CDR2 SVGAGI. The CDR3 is CASSETSGAYEQYV. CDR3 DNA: TGTGCCAGCAGTGAGACTAGCGGGGCCTACGAGCAGTACGTC.

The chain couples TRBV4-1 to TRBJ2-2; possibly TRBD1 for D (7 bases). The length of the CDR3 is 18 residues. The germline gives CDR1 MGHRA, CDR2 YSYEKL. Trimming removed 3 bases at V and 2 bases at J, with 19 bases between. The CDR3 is CASSQRGRGRRNTGELFF. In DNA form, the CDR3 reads TGCGCCAGCAGCCAGCGGGGAAGGGGGCGTCGAAACACCGGGGAGCTGTTTTTT.

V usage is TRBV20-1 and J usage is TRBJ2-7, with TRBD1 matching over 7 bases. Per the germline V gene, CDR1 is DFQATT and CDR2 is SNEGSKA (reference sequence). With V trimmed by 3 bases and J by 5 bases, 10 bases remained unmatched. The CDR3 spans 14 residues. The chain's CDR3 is CSASLPTGYNEQYF. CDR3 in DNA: TGCAGTGCTAGCCTCCCGACAGGGTATAACGAGCAGTACTTC.

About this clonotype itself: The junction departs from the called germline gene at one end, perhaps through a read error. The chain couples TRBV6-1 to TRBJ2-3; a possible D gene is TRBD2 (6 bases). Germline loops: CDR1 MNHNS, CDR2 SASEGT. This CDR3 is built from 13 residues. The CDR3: CASSGTSKDTQYF. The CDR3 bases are TGTGCCAGCAGTGGTACTAGCAAAGATACGCAGTATTTT.

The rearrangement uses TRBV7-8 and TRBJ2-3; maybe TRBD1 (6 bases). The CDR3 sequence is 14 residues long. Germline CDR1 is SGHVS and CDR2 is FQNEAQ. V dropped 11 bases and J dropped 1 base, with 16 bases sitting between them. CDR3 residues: CAVRTARGTDTQYF. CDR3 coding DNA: TGTGCCGTTCGGACAGCTCGAGGCACAGATACGCAGTATTTT.

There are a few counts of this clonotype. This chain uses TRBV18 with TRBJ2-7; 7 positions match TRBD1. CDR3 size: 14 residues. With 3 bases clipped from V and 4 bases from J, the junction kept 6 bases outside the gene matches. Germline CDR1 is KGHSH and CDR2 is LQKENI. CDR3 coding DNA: TGTGCCAGCTCACCCGGACAGGTATGGTACGAGCAGTACTTC. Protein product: CASSPGQVWYEQYF.

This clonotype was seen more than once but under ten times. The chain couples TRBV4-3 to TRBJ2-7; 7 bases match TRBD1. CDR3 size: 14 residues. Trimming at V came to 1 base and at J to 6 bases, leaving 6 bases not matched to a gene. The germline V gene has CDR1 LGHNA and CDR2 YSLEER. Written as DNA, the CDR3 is TGCGCCAGCAGCCAAGGCGTTAGGGGGCTCGAGCAGTACGTC. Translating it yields CASSQGVRGLEQYV.

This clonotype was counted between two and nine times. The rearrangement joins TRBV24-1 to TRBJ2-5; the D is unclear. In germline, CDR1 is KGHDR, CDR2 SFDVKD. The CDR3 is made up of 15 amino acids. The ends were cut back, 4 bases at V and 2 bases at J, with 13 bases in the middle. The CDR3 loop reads CATSDPRTAQETQYF. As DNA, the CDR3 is TGTGCCACCAGTGACCCGAGGACGGCTCAAGAGACCCAGTACTTC.

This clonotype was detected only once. The DNA of the CDR3 is TGCGCCAGCAGCGCGGGACAGGGTGAAAAACTGTTTTTT. Translating gives CASSAGQGEKLFF. The V gene is TRBV5-1, the J gene TRBJ1-4; 9 bases are a match to TRBD1. Germline V lookup: CDR1 SGHRS, CDR2 YFSETQ. Trimming took 4 bases from V and 7 from J; bases not matched to a gene: 2. The CDR3 has 13 amino acids.

The DNA for the CDR3 is TGTGCCAGCAGTCCATTGACGCGGGGGGCCAACGTCCTGACTTTC. Translated, it gives CASSPLTRGANVLTF. The V gene is TRBV2, the J gene TRBJ2-6, with D hard to call. V lost 5 bases and J lost 4, with 12 bases in between. This CDR3 comprises 15 residues. Germline lookup yields CDR1 SNHLY and CDR2 FYNNEI.

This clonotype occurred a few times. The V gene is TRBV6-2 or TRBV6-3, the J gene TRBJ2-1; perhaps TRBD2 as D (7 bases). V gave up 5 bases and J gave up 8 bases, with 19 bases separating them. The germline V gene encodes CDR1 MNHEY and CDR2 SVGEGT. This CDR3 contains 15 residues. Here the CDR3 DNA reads TGTGCCAGCAGTCGCCTATTGGGGGGGCAGGATGAGCAGTTCTTC. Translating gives CASSRLLGGQDEQFF.

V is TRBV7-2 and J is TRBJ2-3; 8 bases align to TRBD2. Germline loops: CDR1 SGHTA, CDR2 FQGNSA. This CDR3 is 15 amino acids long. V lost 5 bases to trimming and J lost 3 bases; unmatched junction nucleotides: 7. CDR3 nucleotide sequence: TGTGCCAGCAGCCTCGGACTAGCTAGTACAGATACGCAGTATTTT. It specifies CASSLGLASTDTQYF.

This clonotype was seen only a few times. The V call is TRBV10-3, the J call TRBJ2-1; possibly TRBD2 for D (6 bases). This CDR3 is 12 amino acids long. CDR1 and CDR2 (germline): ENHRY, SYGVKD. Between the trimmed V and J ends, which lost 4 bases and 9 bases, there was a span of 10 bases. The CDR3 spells CAISAGRSEQFF. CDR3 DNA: TGTGCCATCAGTGCGGGGAGGAGTGAGCAGTTCTTC.

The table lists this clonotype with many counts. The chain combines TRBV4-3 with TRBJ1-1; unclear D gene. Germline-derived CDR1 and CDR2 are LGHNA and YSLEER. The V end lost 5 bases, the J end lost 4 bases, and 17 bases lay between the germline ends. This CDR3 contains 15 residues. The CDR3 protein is CASSNRRSRGTEAFF. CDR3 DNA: TGCGCCAGCAGCAACCGGCGGTCCCGGGGCACTGAAGCTTTCTTT.